These T cell receptor beta chains were read from a single sample in a study of blood T cells in healthy people across ages. A single record per CDR3 protein comes from TCRdb applying MiXCR to the 5' RACE reads. The data show some 1.7 million distinct CDR3 sequences, 28% seen once. Sequenced: blood. Receptors were obtained from a woman between 25 and 40 years old in good health. CDR3s include the opening cysteine and the closing phenylalanine or tryptophan. The order of the fields is V gene, clone size, D gene, J gene, CDR3 protein, CDR3 DNA. A D gene is named only where the DNA matches it firmly. The size field is filled for only some rows; it gives once, few, many or a size class.

V gene: TRBV9
clone size: -
D gene: -
J gene: TRBJ1-2
CDR3 protein: CASSAPGIYYGYTF
CDR3 DNA: TGTGCCAGCAGCGCTCCCGGGATTTACTATGGCTACACCTTC

V gene: TRBV20-1
clone size: few
D gene: TRBD1
J gene: TRBJ2-5
CDR3 protein: CSAASDRGQGTQYF
CDR3 DNA: TGCAGTGCTGCTTCGGACAGGGGACAGGGGACCCAGTACTTC

V gene: TRBV6-5
clone size: -
D gene: TRBD1
J gene: TRBJ1-1
CDR3 protein: CASSYETGVDTEAFF
CDR3 DNA: TGTGCCAGCAGTTACGAGACAGGGGTTGACACTGAAGCTTTCTTT

V gene: TRBV5-1
clone size: -
D gene: -
J gene: TRBJ2-5
CDR3 protein: CASSLAGRRGQETQYF
CDR3 DNA: TGCGCCAGCAGCTTGGCAGGCCGTCGGGGTCAAGAGACCCAGTACTTC

V gene: TRBV10-3
clone size: few
D gene: -
J gene: TRBJ1-4
CDR3 protein: CAISRLGEKLFF
CDR3 DNA: TGTGCCATCAGCCGTTTAGGGGAAAAACTGTTTTTT

V gene: TRBV5-5
clone size: -
D gene: TRBD2
J gene: TRBJ2-2
CDR3 protein: CASSLMTSITGELFF
CDR3 DNA: TGTGCCAGCAGCTTGATGACTAGCATCACCGGGGAGCTGTTTTTT

V gene: TRBV5-1
clone size: -
D gene: -
J gene: TRBJ2-1
CDR3 protein: CASSPATHPSYNEQFF
CDR3 DNA: TGCGCCAGCAGCCCGGCAACCCACCCCTCCTACAATGAGCAGTTCTTC

V gene: TRBV7-3
clone size: -
D gene: -
J gene: TRBJ2-1
CDR3 protein: CPSSLGVSSYNEQFF
CDR3 DNA: TGTCCCAGCAGCTTAGGGGTGAGCTCCTACAATGAGCAGTTCTTC

V gene: TRBV9
clone size: -
D gene: -
J gene: TRBJ1-1
CDR3 protein: CASSASGSMNTEAFF
CDR3 DNA: TGTGCCAGCAGCGCCTCCGGCAGCATGAACACTGAAGCTTTCTTT

V gene: TRBV3-1
clone size: -
D gene: TRBD2
J gene: TRBJ2-1
CDR3 protein: CASRASGLMDEQFF
CDR3 DNA: TGTGCCAGCCGGGCTAGCGGTCTAATGGATGAGCAGTTCTTC

V gene: TRBV7-2
clone size: -
D gene: -
J gene: TRBJ1-1
CDR3 protein: CASSTPGVGGTEAFF
CDR3 DNA: TGTGCCAGCAGCACCCCAGGGGTCGGCGGCACTGAAGCTTTCTTT

V gene: TRBV7-9
clone size: -
D gene: -
J gene: TRBJ2-3
CDR3 protein: CASSLTEGLTDTQYF
CDR3 DNA: TGTGCCAGCAGCTTAACGGAGGGACTCACAGATACGCAGTATTTT

V gene: TRBV27
clone size: -
D gene: -
J gene: TRBJ2-6
CDR3 protein: CASSTYGTASGANVLTF
CDR3 DNA: TGTGCCAGCAGCACCTACGGGACTGCCTCTGGGGCCAACGTCCTGACTTTC

V gene: TRBV7-3
clone size: -
D gene: -
J gene: TRBJ1-1
CDR3 protein: CASSSDRFTEAFF
CDR3 DNA: TGTGCCAGCAGCTCCGACAGGTTCACTGAAGCTTTCTTT

V gene: TRBV7-9
clone size: many
D gene: -
J gene: TRBJ2-1
CDR3 protein: CASSLLGNNEQFF
CDR3 DNA: TGTGCCAGCAGTTTACTAGGTAACAATGAGCAGTTCTTC